This TCR beta chain emerged from a study of T cells in Graves' hyperthyroidism and ophthalmopathy. If no ophthalmopathy progression occurred within 18 months, Graves' hyperthyroidism was stable. The hyperthyroidism patients had all been newly diagnosed, and their disease duration was under 2 months. Their ages ranged from 18 to 65 years. From RNA transcripts, TCR beta CDR3 regions were amplified. First-round RT-PCR of the TCR CDR3 relied on the HTBI primer set. Via MiXCR, TCRdb re-called the multiplex PCR reads, giving one row per CDR3 protein. Of some 420,000 distinct CDR3 sequences detected, approximately 13% appear once; the ten largest clones hold approximately 5.3%. This clonotype occurred many times. Its antigen remains unidentified. The study, taken as a whole, reports: The majority of expanded thyroid clonotypes above 0.001 also appeared in blood.

What was sequenced was blood. This receptor was obtained from a woman aged 18-29 years with Graves' hyperthyroidism.

CDR3 sequence: CASSLGGGKTYEQYF. CDR3 nucleotide sequence: TGTGCCAGCAGTTTAGGGGGAGGGAAGACCTACGAGCAGTACTTC. This chain joins TRBV27 and TRBJ2-7, with 7 bases fitting TRBD2. The CDR3 is made up of 15 amino acids. V lost 2 bases, J lost 2 bases, and 6 bases stayed unmatched. Germline V gene lookup returns CDR1 MNHEY and CDR2 SMNVEV (reference sequence).